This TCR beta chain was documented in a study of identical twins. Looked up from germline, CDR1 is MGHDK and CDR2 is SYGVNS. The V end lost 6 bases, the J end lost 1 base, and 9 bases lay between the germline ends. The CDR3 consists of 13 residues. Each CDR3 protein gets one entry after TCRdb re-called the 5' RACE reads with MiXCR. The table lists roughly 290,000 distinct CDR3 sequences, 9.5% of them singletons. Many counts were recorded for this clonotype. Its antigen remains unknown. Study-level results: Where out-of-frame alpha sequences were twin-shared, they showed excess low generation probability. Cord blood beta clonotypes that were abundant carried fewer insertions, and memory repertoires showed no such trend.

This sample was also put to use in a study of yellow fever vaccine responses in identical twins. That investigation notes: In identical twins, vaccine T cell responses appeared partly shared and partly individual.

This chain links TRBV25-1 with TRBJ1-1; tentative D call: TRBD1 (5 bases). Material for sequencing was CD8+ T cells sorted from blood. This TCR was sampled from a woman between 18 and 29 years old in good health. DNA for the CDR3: TGTGCCAGCAGGGTACAGGAGAACACTGAAGCTTTCTTT. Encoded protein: CASRVQENTEAFF.